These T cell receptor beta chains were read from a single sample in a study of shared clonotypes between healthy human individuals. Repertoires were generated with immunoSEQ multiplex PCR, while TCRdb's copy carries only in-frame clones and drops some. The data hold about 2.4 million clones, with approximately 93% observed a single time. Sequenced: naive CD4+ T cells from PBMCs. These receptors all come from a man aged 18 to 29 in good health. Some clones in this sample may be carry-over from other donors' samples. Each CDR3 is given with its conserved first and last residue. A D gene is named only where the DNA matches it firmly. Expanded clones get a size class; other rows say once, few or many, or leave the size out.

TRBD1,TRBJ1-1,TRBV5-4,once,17,CASSLYKGDRVVTEAFF,TGTGCCAGCAGCTTGTATAAGGGCGACAGGGTGGTCACTGAAGCTTTCTTT
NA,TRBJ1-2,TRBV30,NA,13,CAWSAYSGGGYTF,TGTGCCTGGAGTGCGTACAGTGGTGGTGGCTACACCTTC
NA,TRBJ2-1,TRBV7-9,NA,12,CASSAEGNEQFF,TGTGCCAGCTCGGCGGAAGGCAATGAGCAGTTCTTC
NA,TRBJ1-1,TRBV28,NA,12,CASSLGQGLAFF,TGTGCCAGCAGTTTAGGGCAGGGGTTAGCTTTCTTT
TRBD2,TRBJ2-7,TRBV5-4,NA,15,CASSSTSGSPYEQYF,TGTGCCAGCAGCTCGACTAGCGGGAGTCCCTACGAGCAGTACTTC
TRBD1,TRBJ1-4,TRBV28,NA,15,CASGGGGQGIEKLFF,TGTGCCAGCGGGGGCGGGGGACAGGGGATTGAAAAACTGTTTTTT
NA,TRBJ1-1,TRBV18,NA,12,CASSPRGGGAFF,TGTGCCAGCTCACCCCGTGGGGGAGGAGCTTTCTTT
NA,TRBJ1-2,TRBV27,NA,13,CASHRGGSYGYTF,TGTGCCAGCCACCGTGGCGGGTCCTATGGCTACACCTTC
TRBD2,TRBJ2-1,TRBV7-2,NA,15,CASRPLAGVGNEQFF,TGTGCCAGCAGACCACTAGCGGGAGTGGGCAATGAGCAGTTCTTC
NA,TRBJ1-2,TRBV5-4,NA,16,CASSPRGRVSNYGYTF,TGTGCCAGCAGCCCCCGTGGCAGGGTGTCGAACTATGGCTACACCTTC
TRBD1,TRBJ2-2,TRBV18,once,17,CASSPLTGGADTGELFF,TGTGCCAGCTCACCTCTAACAGGGGGCGCAGACACCGGGGAGCTGTTTTTT
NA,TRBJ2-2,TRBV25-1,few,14,CASSGTVWTGELFF,TGTGCCAGCAGTGGGACAGTATGGACCGGGGAGCTGTTTTTT
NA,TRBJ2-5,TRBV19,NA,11,CASSKQETQYF,TGTGCCAGTAGTAAACAAGAGACCCAGTACTTC
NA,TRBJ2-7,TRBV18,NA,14,CASSGGLGSYEQYF,TGTGCCAGCTCAGGGGGCTTGGGAAGCTACGAGCAGTACTTC
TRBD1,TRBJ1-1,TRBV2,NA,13,CASSGQGATEAFF,TGTGCCAGCAGCGGTCAGGGGGCCACTGAAGCTTTCTTT
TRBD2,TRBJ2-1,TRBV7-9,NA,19,CASSFRTPGLAGGLDEQFF,TGTGCCAGCAGCTTTCGTACCCCGGGACTAGCGGGAGGGCTAGATGAGCAGTTCTTC
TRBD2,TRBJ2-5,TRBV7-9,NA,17,CASSPPGLAGPQETQYF,TGTGCCAGCAGCCCCCCGGGACTAGCGGGACCCCAAGAGACCCAGTACTTC
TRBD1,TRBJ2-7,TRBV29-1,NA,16,CGVALYRTGVSYEQYF,TGCGGCGTAGCTTTATATAGGACAGGGGTTTCCTACGAGCAGTACTTC
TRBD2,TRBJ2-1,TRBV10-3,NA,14,CATLTSGSYNEQFF,TGTGCCACTCTGACTAGCGGGAGTTACAATGAGCAGTTCTTC
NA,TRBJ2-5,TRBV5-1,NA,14,CASSSSTDQETQYF,TGCGCCAGCAGCTCGTCGACAGACCAAGAGACCCAGTACTTC
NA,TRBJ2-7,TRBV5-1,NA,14,CASSLGGATYEQYF,TGCGCCAGCAGCTTAGGGGGGGCCACCTACGAGCAGTACTTC
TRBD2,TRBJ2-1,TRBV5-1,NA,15,CASSLPTSEDNEQFF,TGCGCCAGCAGCTTGCCGACTAGCGAAGACAATGAGCAGTTCTTC
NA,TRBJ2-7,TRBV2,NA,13,CASSGGGGDEQYF,TGTGCCAGCAGCGGGGGTGGAGGGGACGAGCAGTACTTC
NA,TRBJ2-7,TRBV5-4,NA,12,CASSLTRGEQYF,TGTGCCAGCAGCCTGACACGAGGGGAGCAGTACTTC
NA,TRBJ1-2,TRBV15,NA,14,CATSRDRGNYGYTF,TGTGCCACCAGCAGAGATAGGGGGAACTATGGCTACACCTTC
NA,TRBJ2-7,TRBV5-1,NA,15,CASSLGTDVVYEQYF,TGCGCCAGCAGCTTGGGGACGGACGTAGTATACGAGCAGTACTTC
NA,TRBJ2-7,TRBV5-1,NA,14,CASSSPDSSYEQYF,TGCGCCAGCAGCTCCCCTGATAGCTCCTACGAGCAGTACTTC
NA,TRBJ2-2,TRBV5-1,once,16,CASSLSGLGSTGELFF,TGCGCCAGCAGCTTGTCTGGTCTTGGGAGCACCGGGGAGCTGTTTTTT
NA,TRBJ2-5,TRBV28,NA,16,CASSSWDPEIQETQYF,TGTGCCAGCAGTTCCTGGGACCCAGAGATCCAAGAGACCCAGTACTTC
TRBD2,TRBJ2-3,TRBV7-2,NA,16,CASSLVSGRGTDTQYF,TGTGCCAGCAGCTTAGTCAGCGGGAGGGGGACAGATACGCAGTATTTT
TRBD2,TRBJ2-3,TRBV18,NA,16,CASSSGLAGAADTQYF,TGTGCCAGCTCTTCGGGACTAGCGGGAGCGGCAGATACGCAGTATTTT
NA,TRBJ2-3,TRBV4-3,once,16,CASSQGGPSARDTQYF,TGCGCCAGCAGCCAAGGTGGTCCTAGCGCTAGGGATACGCAGTATTTT
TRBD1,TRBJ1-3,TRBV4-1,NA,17,CASSHGTGGSYGNTIYF,TGCGCCAGCAGCCACGGGACAGGGGGCTCCTATGGAAACACCATATATTTT
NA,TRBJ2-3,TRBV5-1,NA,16,CASSLGPGRRTDTQYF,TGCGCCAGCAGCTTGGGCCCCGGTCGGCGAACAGATACGCAGTATTTT
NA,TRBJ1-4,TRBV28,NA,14,CASSLAGGREKLFF,TGTGCCAGCAGTTTAGCCGGGGGCCGGGAAAAACTGTTTTTT
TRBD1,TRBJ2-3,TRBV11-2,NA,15,CASSFTGGRWDTQYF,TGTGCCAGCAGTTTTACAGGGGGCAGGTGGGATACGCAGTATTTT
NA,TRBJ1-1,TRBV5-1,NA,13,CASSTGPEAEAFF,TGCGCCAGCAGCACGGGTCCGGAAGCTGAAGCTTTCTTT
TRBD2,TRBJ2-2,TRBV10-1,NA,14,CASSGLAGTGELFF,TGCGCCAGCTCGGGACTAGCAGGCACCGGGGAGCTGTTTTTT
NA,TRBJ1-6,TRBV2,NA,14,CASRGQRSGSPLHF,TGTGCCAGCAGAGGACAGCGGTCGGGATCACCCCTCCACTTT
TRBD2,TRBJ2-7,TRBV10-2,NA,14,CASTLSGRGDEQYF,TGCGCCAGCACCCTTAGCGGGAGAGGGGACGAGCAGTACTTC
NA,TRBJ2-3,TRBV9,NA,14,CASSVGVSTDTQYF,TGTGCCAGCAGCGTAGGGGTGAGCACAGATACGCAGTATTTT
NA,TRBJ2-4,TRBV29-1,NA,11,CSVKPGDIQYF,TGCAGCGTCAAGCCTGGGGACATTCAGTACTTC
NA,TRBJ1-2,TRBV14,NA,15,CASSQATQGRSGYTF,TGTGCCAGCAGCCAAGCCACACAGGGCCGGTCGGGCTACACCTTC
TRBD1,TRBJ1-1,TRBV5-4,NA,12,CASGQGRTEAFF,TGTGCCAGCGGACAGGGCAGAACTGAAGCTTTCTTT
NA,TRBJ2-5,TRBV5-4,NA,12,CASRLGGETQYF,TGTGCCAGCAGGCTGGGGGGAGAGACCCAGTACTTC
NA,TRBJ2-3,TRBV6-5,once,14,CASSPTVSRDTQYF,TGTGCCAGCAGTCCAACGGTGTCACGGGATACGCAGTATTTT
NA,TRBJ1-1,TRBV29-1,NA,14,CSATVTGVDTEAFF,TGCAGCGCCACCGTAACGGGGGTGGACACTGAAGCTTTCTTT
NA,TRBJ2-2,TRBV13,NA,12,CASGGYTGELFF,TGTGCCAGCGGAGGGTATACCGGGGAGCTGTTTTTT
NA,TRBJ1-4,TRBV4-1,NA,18,CASSQGGAINWANEKLFF,TGCGCCAGCAGCCAAGGGGGGGCGATTAACTGGGCTAATGAAAAACTGTTTTTT
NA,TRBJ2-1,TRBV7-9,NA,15,CASSLALTVYNEQFF,TGTGCCAGCAGCTTAGCCCTGACAGTCTACAATGAGCAGTTCTTC
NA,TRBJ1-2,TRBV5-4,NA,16,CASSLDGLGSNYGYTF,TGTGCCAGCAGCTTGGACGGTTTGGGCAGCAACTATGGCTACACCTTC
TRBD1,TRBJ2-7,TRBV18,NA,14,CASTGQVNSYEQYF,TGTGCCAGCACCGGACAGGTGAACTCCTACGAGCAGTACTTC
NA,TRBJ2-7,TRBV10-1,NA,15,CASSDAGTEGYEQYF,TGCGCCAGCAGTGACGCCGGGACCGAGGGATACGAGCAGTACTTC
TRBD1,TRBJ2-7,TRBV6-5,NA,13,CASRGQGAREQYF,TGTGCCAGCAGGGGACAGGGGGCGAGGGAGCAGTACTTC
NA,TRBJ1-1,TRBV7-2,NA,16,CASSLEATALNTEAFF,TGTGCCAGCAGCTTAGAAGCTACAGCCCTGAACACTGAAGCTTTCTTT
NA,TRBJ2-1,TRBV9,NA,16,CASSVAGGLGYNEQFF,TGTGCCAGCAGCGTAGCTGGGGGGCTTGGCTACAATGAGCAGTTCTTC
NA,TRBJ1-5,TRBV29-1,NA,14,CSVREPYSNQPQHF,TGCAGCGTTCGGGAGCCTTATAGCAATCAGCCCCAGCATTTT
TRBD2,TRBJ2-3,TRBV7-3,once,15,CASSSASGRADTQYF,TGTGCCAGCAGCTCAGCTAGCGGGAGGGCAGATACGCAGTATTTT
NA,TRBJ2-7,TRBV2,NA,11,CATHRAGEQYF,TGTGCCACCCACAGGGCGGGCGAGCAGTACTTC
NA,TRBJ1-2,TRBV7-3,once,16,CASSFDIRDRDYGYTF,TGTGCCAGCAGCTTCGATATTCGTGACCGCGATTATGGCTACACCTTC